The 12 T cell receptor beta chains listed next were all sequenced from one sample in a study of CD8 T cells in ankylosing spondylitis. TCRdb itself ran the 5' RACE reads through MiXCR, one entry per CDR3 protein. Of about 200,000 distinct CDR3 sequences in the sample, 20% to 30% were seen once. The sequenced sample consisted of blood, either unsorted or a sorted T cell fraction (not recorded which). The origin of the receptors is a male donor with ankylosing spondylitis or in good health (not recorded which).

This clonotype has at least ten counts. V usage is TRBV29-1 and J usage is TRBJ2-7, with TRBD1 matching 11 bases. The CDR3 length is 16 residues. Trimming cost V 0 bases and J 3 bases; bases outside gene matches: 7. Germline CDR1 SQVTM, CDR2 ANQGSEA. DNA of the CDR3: TGCAGCGTTGAAGACGTCGTAGGGACAGGGGGCTACGAGCAGTACTTC. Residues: CSVEDVVGTGGYEQYF.

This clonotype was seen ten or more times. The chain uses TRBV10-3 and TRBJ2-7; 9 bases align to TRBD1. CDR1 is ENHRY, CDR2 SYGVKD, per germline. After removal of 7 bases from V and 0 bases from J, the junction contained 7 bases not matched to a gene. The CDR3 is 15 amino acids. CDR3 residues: CAINSGTGTSYEQYF. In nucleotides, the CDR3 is TGTGCCATCAATTCCGGGACAGGGACCTCCTACGAGCAGTACTTC.

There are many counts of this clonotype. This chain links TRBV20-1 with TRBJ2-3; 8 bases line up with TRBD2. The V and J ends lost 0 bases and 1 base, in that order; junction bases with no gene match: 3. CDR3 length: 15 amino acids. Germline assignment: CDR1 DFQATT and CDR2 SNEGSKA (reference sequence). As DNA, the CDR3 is TGCAGTGCTAGAGACGCGACTAGCGGCACAGATACGCAGTATTTT. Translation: CSARDATSGTDTQYF.

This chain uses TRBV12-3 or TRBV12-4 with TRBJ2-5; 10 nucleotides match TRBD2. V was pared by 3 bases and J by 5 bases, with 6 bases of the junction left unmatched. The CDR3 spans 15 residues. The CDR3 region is CASSLSGRGVETQYF. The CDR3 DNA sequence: TGTGCCAGCAGTTTGAGCGGGAGGGGCGTGGAGACCCAGTACTTC.

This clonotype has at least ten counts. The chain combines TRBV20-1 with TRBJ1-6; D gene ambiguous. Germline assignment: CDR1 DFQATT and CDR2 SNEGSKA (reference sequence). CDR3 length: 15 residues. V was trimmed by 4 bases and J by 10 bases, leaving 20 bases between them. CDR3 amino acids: CSAIPGDKFGSPLHF. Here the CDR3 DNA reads TGCAGTGCTATCCCGGGCGATAAATTTGGATCACCCCTCCACTTT.

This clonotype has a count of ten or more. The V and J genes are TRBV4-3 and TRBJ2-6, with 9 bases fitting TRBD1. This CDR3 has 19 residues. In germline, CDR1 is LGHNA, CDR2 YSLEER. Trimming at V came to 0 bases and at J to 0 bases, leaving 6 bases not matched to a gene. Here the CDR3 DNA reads TGCGCCAGCAGCCAAGATTCCGGGACAGGGAACTCTGGGGCCAACGTCCTGACTTTC. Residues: CASSQDSGTGNSGANVLTF.

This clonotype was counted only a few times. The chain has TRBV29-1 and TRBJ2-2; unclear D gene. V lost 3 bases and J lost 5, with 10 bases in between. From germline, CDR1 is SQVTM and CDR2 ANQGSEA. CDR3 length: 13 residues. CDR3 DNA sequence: TGCAGCGTTGATGTCAGCCTGACCGGGGAGCTGTTTTTT. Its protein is CSVDVSLTGELFF.

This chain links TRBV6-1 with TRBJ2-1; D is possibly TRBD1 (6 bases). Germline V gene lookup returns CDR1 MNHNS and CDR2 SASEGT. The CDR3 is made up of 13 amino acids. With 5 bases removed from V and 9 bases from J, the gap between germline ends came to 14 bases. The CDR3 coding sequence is TGTGCCAGCAGTACAGGGAGCTGGGGTGAGCAGTTCTTC. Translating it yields CASSTGSWGEQFF.

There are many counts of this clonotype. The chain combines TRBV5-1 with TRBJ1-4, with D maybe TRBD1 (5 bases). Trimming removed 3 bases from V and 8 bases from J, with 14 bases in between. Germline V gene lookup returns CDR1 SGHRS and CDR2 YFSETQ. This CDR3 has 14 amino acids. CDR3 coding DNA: TGCGCCAGCAGCTCCGGGACCCGGGGAGAAAAACTGTTTTTT. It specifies CASSSGTRGEKLFF.

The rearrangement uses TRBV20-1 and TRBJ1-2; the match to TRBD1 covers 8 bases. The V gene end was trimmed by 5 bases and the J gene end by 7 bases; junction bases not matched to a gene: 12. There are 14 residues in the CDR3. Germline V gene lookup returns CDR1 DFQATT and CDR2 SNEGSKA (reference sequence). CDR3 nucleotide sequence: TGCAGTGCTGCGGGCAGGGGGCGAGCGGGTGGCTACACCTTC. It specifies CSAAGRGRAGGYTF.

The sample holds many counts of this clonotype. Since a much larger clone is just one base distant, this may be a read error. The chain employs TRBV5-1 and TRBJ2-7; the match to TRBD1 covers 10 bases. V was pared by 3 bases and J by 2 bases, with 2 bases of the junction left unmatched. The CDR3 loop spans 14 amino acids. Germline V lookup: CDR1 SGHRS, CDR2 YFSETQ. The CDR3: CASSSGQGPYEQYF. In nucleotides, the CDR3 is TGCGCCAGCAGCTCGGGACAGGGGCCCTACGAGCAGTACTTC.

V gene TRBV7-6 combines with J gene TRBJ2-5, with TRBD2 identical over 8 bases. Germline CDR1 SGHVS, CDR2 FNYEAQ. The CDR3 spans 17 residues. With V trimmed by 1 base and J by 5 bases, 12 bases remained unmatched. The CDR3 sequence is CASSLGTGTRGWETQYF. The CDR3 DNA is TGTGCCAGCAGCTTAGGTACCGGGACTAGGGGTTGGGAGACCCAGTACTTC.